This TCR beta chain was documented in a study of blood T cell repertoires in COVID-19. Across the whole study: The analysed material was cDNA or gDNA that came from T cells, B-cell-depleted T cells, or PBMCs.

The CDR3 totals 17 residues. Per germline, CDR1 SNHLY and CDR2 FYNNEI. With V trimmed by 8 bases and J by 4 bases, 18 bases remained unmatched. Profiling relied on immunoSEQ multiplex PCR, and the TCRdb table lists in-frame clones only, not all of them. The sample gives 270,000 or so clones, under 90% of which show up once; 8% to 9.5% is in the top ten. The gene calls are TRBV2 and TRBJ2-7, with TRBD1 matching 9 bases. Sequences were obtained from peripheral blood. This TCR came from a human donor in a cohort sampled during active COVID-19. The CDR3 loop is CASGRDRAKVSWYEQYF. The CDR3 nucleotides read TGTGCCAGCGGACGGGACAGGGCAAAGGTTTCATGGTACGAGCAGTACTTC. Looking up the rest from reference TRBV2 and TRBJ2-7 gives the full variable domain: EPEVTQTPSHQVTQMGQEVILRCVPISNHLYFYWYRQILGQKVEFLVSFYNNEISEKSEIFDDQFSVERPDGSNFTLKIRSTKLEDSAMYFCASGRDRAKVSWYEQYFGPGTRLTVT.